This entry concerns a single T cell receptor beta chain. This record comes from a study of blood T cell repertoires in COVID-19. Whole-study context: Samples of COVID-19 (acute and convalescent) were obtained from the United States, Italy and Spain. T cells, B-cell-depleted T cells, or PBMCs provided the cDNA or gDNA that served as material.

Per the original methods: For nucleated cells, counts were estimated from reference gene primer amplification. Clones were sequenced by immunoSEQ multiplex PCR, and TCRdb holds only the in-frame ones, with some missing. V and J calls and clone size are those listed in that table; D and trimming were worked out from the DNA. Here the sample spans 55,000 to 75,000 clones, under 90% being singletons. The ends were cut back, 1 base at V and 7 bases at J, with 13 bases in the middle. The CDR3 consists of 15 residues. Per germline, CDR1 SGHTA and CDR2 FQGTGA. This sequence joins TRBV7-3 and TRBJ1-4; a weak D match, TRBD1 (6 bases). The sequence derives from a man aged 60 to 69 with acute or convalescent COVID-19. Sample: peripheral blood. Written as DNA, the CDR3 is TGTGCCAGCAGCTTAAGCGCAGGGGCGGGTGAAAAACTGTTTTTT. Translation gives CASSLSAGAGEKLFF.